What follows are 18 T cell receptor beta chains derived from one specimen sequenced in a study of CD8+CD57+ T cells in acquired aplastic anemia. TCR beta VDJ combinations and CDR3 sequences were profiled from genomic DNA. TCRdb processed the reads anew with MiXCR; each CDR3 protein has one entry. Here the sample spans hundreds of thousands of distinct CDR3 sequences, 65% to 75% being singletons. The sequenced material came from sorted CD4+, CD8+, or CD8+CD57+ T cells (not recorded which) from PBMCs. The origin of the receptors is a human donor in good health, serving as a control.

The CDR3 sequence: CSVDPGTSGFEQYF. The CDR3 nucleotides are TGCAGCGTTGACCCCGGGACTAGCGGGTTCGAGCAGTACTTC. The rearrangement links TRBV29-1 to TRBJ2-7, with 12 bases lining up with TRBD2. In germline, CDR1 is SQVTM, CDR2 ANQGSEA. The CDR3 extends over 14 amino acids. J lost 6 bases, V lost 3 bases, and 6 bases had no gene match.

Note on this clonotype: Germline and junction disagree at one end, which may indicate a read error. This chain joins TRBV10-3 and TRBJ2-5, with D possibly matching TRBD2 (6 bases). The CDR3 loop spans 15 amino acids. Germline lookup yields CDR1 ENHRY and CDR2 SYGVKD. Here the CDR3 DNA reads TGTGCCTCTAACGCCCGGCGGGACGGGCAAGAGACCCAGACCTTC. Residues: CASNARRDGQETQTF.

As to this clonotype: Because the CDR3's place on the DNA is in doubt, the DNA is left out and the CDR3 is given as listed by TCRdb. This chain links TRBV29-1 with TRBJ1-1. Germline CDR1 and CDR2: SQVTM and ANQGSEA. The CDR3 adds up to 14 amino acids, both ends counted. The CDR3 loop reads CSVSSVEVATGAFF.

This clonotype was detected a few times. J is TRBJ1-2 and V is TRBV29-1; D might be TRBD1 (6 bases). Germline V gives CDR1 SQVTM, CDR2 ANQGSEA. The CDR3 spans 13 residues. V gave up 1 base and J gave up 7 bases, with 13 bases separating them. CDR3 residues: CSVEVGDISGYTF. The CDR3 nucleotides are TGCAGCGTTGAAGTTGGGGACATCTCTGGCTACACCTTC.

A word on this clonotype: Here the CDR3 omits its conserved ending phenylalanine or tryptophan, so a read error is the likely source. The DNA is omitted, as the CDR3 cannot be located on it reliably, and the CDR3 follows TCRdb's listing. V usage is TRBV7-2 and J usage is TRBJ1-4. Including both end residues, the CDR3 is 8 amino acids long. CDR1 is SGHTA and CDR2 is FQGNSA in the germline V gene. The CDR3 here is CASSLSVL.

The chain is built from TRBV7-3 and TRBJ2-6; no reliable D call. The length of the CDR3 is 15 residues. Germline loops: CDR1 SGHTA, CDR2 FQGTGA. V was cut by 4 bases and J by 16 bases, with 23 bases left in between. CDR3 region: CASSSYRNTGELLTF. Here the CDR3 DNA reads TGTGCCAGCAGCTCGTACCGTAACACGGGCGAGCTGCTGACTTTC.

This clonotype showed up many times. This sequence joins TRBV14 and TRBJ1-2; 7 bases align to TRBD1. J lost 4 bases, V lost 1 base, and 6 bases had no gene match. The CDR3 is 15 amino acids. Germline assignment: CDR1 SGHDN and CDR2 FVKESK. CDR3: CASSQGQGRSYGYTF. CDR3 in DNA: TGTGCCAGCAGCCAAGGACAGGGAAGAAGCTATGGCTACACCTTC.

This clonotype was seen a few times. J is TRBJ1-1 and V is TRBV3-2; the table names TRBD1, a call not compared with the DNA. TRBV3-2 is a pseudogene locus. The length of the CDR3 is 16 residues. The CDR3 loop is CASSPHFGGAGTEAFF. For the CDR3, the DNA is TGTGCCAGCAGCCCACACTTCGGGGGCGCGGGCACTGAAGCTTTCTTT.

This chain links TRBV9 with TRBJ2-7, with 7 bases identical to TRBD1. The ends lost 4 bases at V and 6 bases at J; junction bases unmatched: 10. CDR3 size: 14 residues. The germline CDR1 and CDR2 sequences are SGDLS and YYNGEE. This chain's CDR3 is CASSSGTEGREQYF. In nucleotides, the CDR3 is TGTGCCAGCAGCTCCGGGACAGAAGGCCGCGAGCAGTACTTC.

The rearrangement links TRBV20-1 to TRBJ1-2, with no clear D. Trimming took 2 bases from V and 6 from J, leaving 16 bases between them. The V gene's germline CDR1 is DFQATT and CDR2 SNEGSKA (reference sequence). The CDR3 has 14 residues. Written as DNA, the CDR3 is TGCAGTGCTAGAATTGCACACCGCCGGGATGGCTACACCTTC. This encodes CSARIAHRRDGYTF.

This chain joins TRBV5-1 and TRBJ2-7, with 9 nucleotides matching TRBD1. The CDR3 extends over 12 amino acids. V lost 8 bases to trimming and J lost 3 bases; unmatched junction nucleotides: 3. In germline, CDR1 is SGHRS, CDR2 YFSETQ. CDR3 bases: TGCGCCAGTCGGGGACAGGGCTACGAGCAGTACTTC. Its protein product is CASRGQGYEQYF.

This clonotype was counted between two and nine times. This chain joins TRBV7-6 and TRBJ1-1; weak D call: TRBD1 (5 bases). The germline V gene has CDR1 SGHVS and CDR2 FNYEAQ. This CDR3 contains 13 residues. V lost 2 bases and J 6 bases, leaving 10 bases between the germline ends. The CDR3 nucleotides read TGTGCCAGCAGCTTAAGGCGGGGGGCTGAAGCTTTCTTT. Encoded protein: CASSLRRGAEAFF.

With regard to this clonotype: The junction shows a germline mismatch at one end, possibly a read error. The genes are TRBV5-1 and TRBJ2-1; no reliable D call. This CDR3 is 12 amino acids long. Looked up from germline, CDR1 is SGHRS and CDR2 is YFSETQ. The CDR3 DNA follows: TGTGCCAGCACTCCAGTACAGCATGAGCAGTTCTTC. Translating it yields CASTPVQHEQFF.

With respect to this clonotype: The conserved final phenylalanine or tryptophan is absent from the CDR3, which likely points to a read error. The chain is built from TRBV9 and TRBJ2-5, with TRBD1 identical over 7 bases. Germline CDR1 reads SGDLS; CDR2 reads YYNGEE. The CDR3 runs 15 residues. CDR3 protein: CASSQVPGRGETQYL. For the CDR3, the DNA is TGCGCCAGCAGCCAAGTGCCCGGCAGGGGGGAGACCCAGTACCTC.

Turning to this clonotype: Compared with germline, one end of the junction differs, possibly owing to a read error. The chain is built from TRBV7-3 and TRBJ1-5; D unclear. The CDR3 loop spans 14 amino acids. Germline lookup yields CDR1 SGHTA and CDR2 FQGTGA. The CDR3 sequence: CASSQDSGARSTLF. As DNA, the CDR3 is TGTGCCAGCAGCCAAGACTCCGGTGCTCGCTCCACCCTCTTT.

This rearrangement joins TRBV11-2 to TRBJ2-3; the D call may be TRBD1 or TRBD2 (5 bases each). The germline gives CDR1 SGHAT, CDR2 FQNNGV. The CDR3 is 17 amino acids. V was cut by 5 bases and J by 0 bases, with 18 bases left in between. The CDR3 nucleotides read TGTGCCAGCAGCCTACTAGGGGCACCACCTAGCACAGATACGCAGTATTTT. It translates to CASSLLGAPPSTDTQYF.

As for this clonotype: A junction end diverges from the germline sequence, so it may reflect a read error. The rearrangement joins TRBV6-1 to TRBJ1-5, with 8 bases aligning to TRBD1. The CDR3 is made up of 17 amino acids. Per germline, CDR1 MNHNS and CDR2 SASEGT. CDR3 DNA sequence: TGTACCAGCAGTGAGGGGCTGACAGGGGAAGGCAATCAGCCCCAGCATTTT. This codes for CTSSEGLTGEGNQPQHF.

In this sample, this clonotype turned up many times. The chain uses TRBV12-3 or TRBV12-4 and TRBJ2-3; 7 bases align to TRBD1. Unmatched junction bases numbered 8, after V lost 8 bases and J lost 3 bases. The CDR3 is made up of 14 amino acids. The CDR3 spells CASEGAGRTDTQYF. CDR3 coding DNA: TGTGCCAGCGAGGGGGCAGGGCGAACAGATACGCAGTATTTT.